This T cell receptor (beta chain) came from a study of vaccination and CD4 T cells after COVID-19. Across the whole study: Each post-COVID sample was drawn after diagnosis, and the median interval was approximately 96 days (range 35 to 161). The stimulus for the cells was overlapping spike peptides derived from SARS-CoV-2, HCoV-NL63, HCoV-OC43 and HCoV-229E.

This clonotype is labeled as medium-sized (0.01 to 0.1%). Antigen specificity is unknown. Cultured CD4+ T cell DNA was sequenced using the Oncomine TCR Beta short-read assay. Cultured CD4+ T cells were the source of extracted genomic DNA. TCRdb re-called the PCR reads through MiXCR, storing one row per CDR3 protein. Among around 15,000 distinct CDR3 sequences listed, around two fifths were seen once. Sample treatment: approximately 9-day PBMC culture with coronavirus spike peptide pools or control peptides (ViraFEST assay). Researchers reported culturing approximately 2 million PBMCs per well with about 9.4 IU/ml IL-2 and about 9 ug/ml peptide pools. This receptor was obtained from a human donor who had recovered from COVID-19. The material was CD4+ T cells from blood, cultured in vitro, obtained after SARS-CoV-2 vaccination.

CDR3 in amino acids: CAISELQRQNSYEQYF. The CDR3 DNA reads as TGTGCCATCAGTGAGTTACAAAGACAGAATTCCTACGAGCAGTACTTC. The chain has TRBV10-3 and TRBJ2-7; weak D call: TRBD1 (5 bases). The CDR3 extends over 16 amino acids. V lost 1 base and J lost 1, with 14 bases in between. Germline V gene data show CDR1 as ENHRY and CDR2 as SYGVKD.